The TCR beta chain under discussion was sequenced for a study of shared clonotypes between healthy human individuals. On the study more broadly: The composition of the donors was a couple of women and a few men aged 18 to 49.

TCRdb keeps only in-frame clones here, not all; method: immunoSEQ multiplex PCR. The sample lists 450,000 to 600,000 clones; more than 65% were seen once. This CDR3 is 14 amino acids long. Germline V gives CDR1 SSHAT, CDR2 FNYEAQ (reference sequence). V was shortened by 2 bases and J by 7 bases, with 11 bases between the two germline ends. Whole-study results and caveats: Few donors limited the genetic and exposure-history diversity represented.

With regard to this clone: The target antigen is unknown.

The chain employs TRBV7-7 and TRBJ2-2; D may be TRBD2 (6 bases). Sample: PBMCs. This clonotype originated in a woman between 40 and 55 years old in good health. Some clones in this sample may be carry-over from other donors' samples. This CDR3 is CASSLQGAGGELFF. The DNA of the CDR3 is TGTGCCAGCAGCTTACAGGGAGCGGGCGGGGAGCTGTTTTTT.